The rows below give T cell receptor beta chains drawn from one sample of a study of PD-1 blockade in mismatch repair-deficient tumors. TCRdb keeps only in-frame clones here, not all; method: immunoSEQ multiplex PCR. The sample records thousands of clones, 80% to 90% being singletons. Their antigen targets remain unknown. The sequencing here drew on cells cultured in vitro, taken from a patient treated with pembrolizumab. The receptors stem from an adult with mismatch repair-deficient cancer. The CDR3 runs from the conserved cysteine through the conserved F or W. D genes are given only for firm matches.

length: 15; V: TRBV4-2; J: TRBJ2-3; D: TRBD2; DNA: TGTGCCAGCAGCCAGAGGGAGGGCCGCTCAGATACGCAGTATTTT; CDR3: CASSQREGRSDTQYF
length: 17; V: TRBV18; J: TRBJ2-2; D: TRBD2; DNA: TGTGCCAGCTCACCCGGACTAGCGGGAGGAATCACCGGGGAGCTGTTTTTT; CDR3: CASSPGLAGGITGELFF
length: 12; V: TRBV6-5; J: TRBJ2-1; D: NA; DNA: TGTGCCAGCAGTTACCAGGGAAGGGAGCAGTTCTTC; CDR3: CASSYQGREQFF
length: 14; V: TRBV30; J: TRBJ2-2; D: TRBD2; DNA: TGTGCCGGCACTAGCGGGAGCCTGCACGGGGAGCTGTTTTTT; CDR3: CAGTSGSLHGELFF
length: 16; V: TRBV5-1; J: TRBJ2-7; D: NA; DNA: TGCGCCAGCAGCCCTGGATCCCTGGGGGGAACCTACGAGCAGTACTTC; CDR3: CASSPGSLGGTYEQYF
length: 16; V: TRBV7-3; J: TRBJ2-3; D: TRBD2; DNA: TGTGCCAGCAGCTCCAGACTAGCGGGGGGGACAGATACGCAGTATTTT; CDR3: CASSSRLAGGTDTQYF
length: 13; V: TRBV7-9; J: TRBJ2-3; D: NA; DNA: TGTGCCAGCACTGGACCCGGAGCAGATACGCAGTATTTT; CDR3: CASTGPGADTQYF
length: 16; V: TRBV5-4; J: TRBJ2-3; D: TRBD2; DNA: TGTGCCAGCAGGTCAAGTCTAGCGGGGAGCGCAGATACGCAGTATTTT; CDR3: CASRSSLAGSADTQYF
length: 17; V: TRBV28; J: TRBJ1-2; D: TRBD1; DNA: TGTGCCAGCAGTTCGCAGGGGGACCGCCAAGCAGGATATGGCTACACCTTC; CDR3: CASSSQGDRQAGYGYTF
length: 16; V: TRBV9; J: TRBJ2-7; D: TRBD2; DNA: TGTGCCAGCAGCGCGGGAGCGGGAGGGGGGTCCTACGAGCAGTACTTC; CDR3: CASSAGAGGGSYEQYF
length: 16; V: TRBV19; J: TRBJ2-2; D: NA; DNA: TGTGCCAGTAGTAGCAGGCACCAAGGCGGCACCGGGGAGCTGTTTTTT; CDR3: CASSSRHQGGTGELFF